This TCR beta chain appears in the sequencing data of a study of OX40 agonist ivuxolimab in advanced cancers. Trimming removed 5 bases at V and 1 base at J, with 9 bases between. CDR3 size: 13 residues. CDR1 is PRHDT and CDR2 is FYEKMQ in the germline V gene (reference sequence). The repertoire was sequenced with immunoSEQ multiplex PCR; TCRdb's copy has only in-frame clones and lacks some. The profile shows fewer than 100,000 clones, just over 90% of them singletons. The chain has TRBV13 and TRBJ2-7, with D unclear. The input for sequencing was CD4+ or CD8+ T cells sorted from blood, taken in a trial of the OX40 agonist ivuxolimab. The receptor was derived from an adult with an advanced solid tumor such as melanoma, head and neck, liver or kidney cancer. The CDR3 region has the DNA TGTGCCAGCAGCCCTCTTGTTTCCTACGAGCAGTACTTC. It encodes CASSPLVSYEQYF.